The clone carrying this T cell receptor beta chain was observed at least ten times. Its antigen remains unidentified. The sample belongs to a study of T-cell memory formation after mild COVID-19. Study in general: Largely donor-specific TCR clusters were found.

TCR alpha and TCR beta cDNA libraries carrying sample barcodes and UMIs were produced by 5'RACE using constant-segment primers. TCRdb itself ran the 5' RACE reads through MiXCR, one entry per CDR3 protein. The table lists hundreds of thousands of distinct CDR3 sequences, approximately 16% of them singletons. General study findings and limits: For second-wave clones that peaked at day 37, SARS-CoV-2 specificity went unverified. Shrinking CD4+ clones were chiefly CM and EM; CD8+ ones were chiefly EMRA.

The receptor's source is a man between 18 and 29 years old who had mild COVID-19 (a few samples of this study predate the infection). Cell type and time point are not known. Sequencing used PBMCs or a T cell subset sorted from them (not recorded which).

CDR3 sequence reads: CASSEEQGPLNTEAFF. The DNA of the CDR3 is TGTGCCAGCAGCGAAGAACAGGGCCCGTTGAACACTGAAGCTTTCTTT. V usage is TRBV7-2 and J usage is TRBJ1-1; D is possibly TRBD1 (6 bases). V lost 5 bases and J lost 0, with 16 bases in between. Germline loops: CDR1 SGHTA, CDR2 FQGNSA. This CDR3 comprises 16 residues. The full variable domain, in which reference TRBV7-2 and TRBJ1-1 provide the parts outside the CDR3, is GAGVSQSPSNKVTEKGKDVELRCDPISGHTALYWYRQSLGQGLEFLIYFQGNSAPDKSGLPSDRFSAERTGGSVSTLTIQRTQQEDSAVYLCASSEEQGPLNTEAFFGQGTRLTVV.